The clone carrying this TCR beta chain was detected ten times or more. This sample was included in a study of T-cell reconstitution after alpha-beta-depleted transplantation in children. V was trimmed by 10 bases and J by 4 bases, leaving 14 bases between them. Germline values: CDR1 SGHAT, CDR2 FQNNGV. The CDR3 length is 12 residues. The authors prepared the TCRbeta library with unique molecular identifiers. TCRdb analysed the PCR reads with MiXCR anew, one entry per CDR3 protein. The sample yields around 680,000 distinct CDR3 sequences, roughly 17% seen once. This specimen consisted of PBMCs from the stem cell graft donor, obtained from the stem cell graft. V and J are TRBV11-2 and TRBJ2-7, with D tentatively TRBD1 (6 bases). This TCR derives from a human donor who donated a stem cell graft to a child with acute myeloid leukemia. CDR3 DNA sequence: TGTGCCACCCAACATGACAGGTACGAGCAGTACTTC. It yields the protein CATQHDRYEQYF.